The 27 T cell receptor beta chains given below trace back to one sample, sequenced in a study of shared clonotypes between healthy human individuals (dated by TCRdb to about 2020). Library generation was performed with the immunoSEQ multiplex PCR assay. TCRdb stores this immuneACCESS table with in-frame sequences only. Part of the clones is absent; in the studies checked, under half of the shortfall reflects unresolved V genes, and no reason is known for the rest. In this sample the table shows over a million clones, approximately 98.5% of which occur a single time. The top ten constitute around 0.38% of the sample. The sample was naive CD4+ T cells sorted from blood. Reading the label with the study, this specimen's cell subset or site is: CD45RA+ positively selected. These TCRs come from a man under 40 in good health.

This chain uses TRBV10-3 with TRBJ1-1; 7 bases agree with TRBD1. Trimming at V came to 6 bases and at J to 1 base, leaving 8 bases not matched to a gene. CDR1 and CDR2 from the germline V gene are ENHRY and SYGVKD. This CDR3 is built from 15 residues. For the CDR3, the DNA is TGTGCCATCAGGCCGGGACAGACTCCGAACACTGAAGCTTTCTTT. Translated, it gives CAIRPGQTPNTEAFF.

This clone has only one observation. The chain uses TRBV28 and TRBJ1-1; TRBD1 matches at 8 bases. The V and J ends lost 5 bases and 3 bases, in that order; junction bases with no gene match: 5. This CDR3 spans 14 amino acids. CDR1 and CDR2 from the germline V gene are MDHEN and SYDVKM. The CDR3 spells CASSPTGGHTEAFF. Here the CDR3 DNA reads TGTGCCAGCAGTCCAACAGGGGGGCACACTGAAGCTTTCTTT.

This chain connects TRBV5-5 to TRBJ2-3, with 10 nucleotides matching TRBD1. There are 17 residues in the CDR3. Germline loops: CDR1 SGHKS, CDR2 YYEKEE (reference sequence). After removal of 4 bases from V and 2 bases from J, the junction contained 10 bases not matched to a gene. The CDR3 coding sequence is TGTGCCAGCAGCGATTCGACAGGGGGCGCGTTCACAGATACGCAGTATTTT. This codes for CASSDSTGGAFTDTQYF.

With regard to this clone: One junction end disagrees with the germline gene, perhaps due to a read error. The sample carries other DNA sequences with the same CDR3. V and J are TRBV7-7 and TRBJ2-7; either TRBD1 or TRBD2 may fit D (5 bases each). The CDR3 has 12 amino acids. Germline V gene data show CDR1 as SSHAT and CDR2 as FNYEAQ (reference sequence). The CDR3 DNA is TGTGCTAGCAGCTTAGCTGGGGGCGAGCAGTACTTC. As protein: CASSLAGGEQYF.

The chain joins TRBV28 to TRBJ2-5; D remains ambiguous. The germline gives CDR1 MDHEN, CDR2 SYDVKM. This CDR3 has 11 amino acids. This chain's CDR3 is CAGGIQETQYF. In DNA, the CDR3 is TGTGCAGGCGGCATCCAAGAGACCCAGTACTTC.

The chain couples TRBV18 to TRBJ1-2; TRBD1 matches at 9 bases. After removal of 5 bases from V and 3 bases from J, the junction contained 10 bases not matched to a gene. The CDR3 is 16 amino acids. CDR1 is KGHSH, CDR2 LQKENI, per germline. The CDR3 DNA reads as TGTGCCAGCTCAACGGGACAGGGCTTGGCTGACTATGGCTACACCTTC. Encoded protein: CASSTGQGLADYGYTF.

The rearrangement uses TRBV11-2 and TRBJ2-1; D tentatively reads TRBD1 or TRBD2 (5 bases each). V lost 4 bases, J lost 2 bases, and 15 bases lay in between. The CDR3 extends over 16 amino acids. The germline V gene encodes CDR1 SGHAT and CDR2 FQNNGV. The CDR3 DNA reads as TGTGCCAGCAGCTACTTTCCGGGACGGACCTACAATGAGCAGTTCTTC. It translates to CASSYFPGRTYNEQFF. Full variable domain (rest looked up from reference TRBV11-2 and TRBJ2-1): EAGVAQSPRYKIIEKRQSVAFWCNPISGHATLYWYQQILGQGPKLLIQFQNNGVVDDSQLPKDRFSAERLKGVDSTLKIQPAKLEDSAVYLCASSYFPGRTYNEQFFGPGTRLTVL.

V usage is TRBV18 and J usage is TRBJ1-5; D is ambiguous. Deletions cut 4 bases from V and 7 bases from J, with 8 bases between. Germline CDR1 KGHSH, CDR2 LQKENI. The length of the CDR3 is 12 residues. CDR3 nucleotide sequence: TGTGCCAGCTCACTCCCCCCCCAGCCCCAGCATTTT. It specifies CASSLPPQPQHF.

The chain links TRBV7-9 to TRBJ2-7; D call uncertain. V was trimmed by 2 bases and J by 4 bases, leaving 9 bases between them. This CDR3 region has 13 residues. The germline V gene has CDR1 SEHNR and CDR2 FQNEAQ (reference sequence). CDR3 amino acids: CASSLTPEYEQYF. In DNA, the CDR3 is TGTGCCAGCAGCTTAACACCAGAATACGAGCAGTACTTC.

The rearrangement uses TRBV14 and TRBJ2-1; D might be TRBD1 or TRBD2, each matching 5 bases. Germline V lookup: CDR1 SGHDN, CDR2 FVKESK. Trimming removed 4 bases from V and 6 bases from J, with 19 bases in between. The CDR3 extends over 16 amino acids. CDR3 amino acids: CASSRLPGRRFNEQFF. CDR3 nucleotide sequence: TGTGCCAGCAGCCGACTGCCGGGACGGAGATTCAATGAGCAGTTCTTC.

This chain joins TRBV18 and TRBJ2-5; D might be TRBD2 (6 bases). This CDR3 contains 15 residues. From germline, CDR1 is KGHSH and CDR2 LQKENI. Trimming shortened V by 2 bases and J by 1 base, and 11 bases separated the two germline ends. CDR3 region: CASSPAGSSQETQYF. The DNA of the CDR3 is TGTGCCAGCTCACCAGCGGGATCGTCCCAAGAGACCCAGTACTTC.

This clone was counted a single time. In DNA form, the CDR3 reads TGTGCCATCAGTGATAAGGGGGCGAGCACTGAAGCTTTCTTT. Its protein product is CAISDKGASTEAFF. V gene TRBV10-3 combines with J gene TRBJ1-1, with 7 bases identical to TRBD1. The trim removed 3 bases at V and 4 bases at J, leaving 5 bases unmatched. The CDR3 is made up of 14 amino acids. Germline assignment: CDR1 ENHRY and CDR2 SYGVKD.

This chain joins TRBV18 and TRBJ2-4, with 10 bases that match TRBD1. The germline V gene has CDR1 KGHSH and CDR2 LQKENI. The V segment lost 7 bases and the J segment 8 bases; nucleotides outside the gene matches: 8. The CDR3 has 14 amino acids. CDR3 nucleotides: TGTGCCAGCTTCCCTCGGACAGGGGGGGACATTCAGTACTTC. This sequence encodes CASFPRTGGDIQYF.

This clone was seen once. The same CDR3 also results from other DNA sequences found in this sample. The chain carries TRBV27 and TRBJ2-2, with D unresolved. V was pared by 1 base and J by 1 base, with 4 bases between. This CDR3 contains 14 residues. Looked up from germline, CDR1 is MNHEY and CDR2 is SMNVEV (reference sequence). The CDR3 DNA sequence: TGTGCCAGCAGTTTATTGCGGAACACCGGGGAGCTGTTTTTT. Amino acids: CASSLLRNTGELFF.

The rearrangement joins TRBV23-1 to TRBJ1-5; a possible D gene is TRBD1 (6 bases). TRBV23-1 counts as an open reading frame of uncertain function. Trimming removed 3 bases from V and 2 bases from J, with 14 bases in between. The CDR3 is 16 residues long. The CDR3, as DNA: TGCGCCAGCAGTCAGCCCGGGGGGGGCCGCAATCAGCCCCAGCATTTT. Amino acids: CASSQPGGGRNQPQHF.

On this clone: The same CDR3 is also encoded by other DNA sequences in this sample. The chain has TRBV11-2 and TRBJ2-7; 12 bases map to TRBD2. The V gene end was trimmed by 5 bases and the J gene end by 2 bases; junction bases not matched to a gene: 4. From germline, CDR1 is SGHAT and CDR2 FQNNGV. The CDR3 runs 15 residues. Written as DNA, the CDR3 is TGTGCCAGCAGCCCCGGGACTAGCGGGCCCTACGAGCAGTACTTC. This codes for CASSPGTSGPYEQYF.

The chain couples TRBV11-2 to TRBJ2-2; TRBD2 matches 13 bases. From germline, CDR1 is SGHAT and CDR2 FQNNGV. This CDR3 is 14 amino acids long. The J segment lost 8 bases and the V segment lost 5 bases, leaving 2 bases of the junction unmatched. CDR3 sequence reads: CASSKTSGRGELFF. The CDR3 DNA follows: TGTGCCAGCAGCAAGACTAGCGGGAGGGGGGAGCTGTTTTTT.

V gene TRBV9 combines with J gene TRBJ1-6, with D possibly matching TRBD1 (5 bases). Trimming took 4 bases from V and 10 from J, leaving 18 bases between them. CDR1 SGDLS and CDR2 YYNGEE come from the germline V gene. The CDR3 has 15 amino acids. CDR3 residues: CASSPGLRGHSPLHF. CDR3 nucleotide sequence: TGTGCCAGCAGCCCCGGTTTAAGGGGCCACTCACCCCTCCACTTT.

The CDR3 is CASSLAKAGARDEQFF. As DNA, the CDR3 is TGCGCCAGCAGCTTGGCCAAAGCGGGAGCTCGAGATGAGCAGTTCTTC. The chain recombines TRBV5-1 with TRBJ2-1; 8 bases align to TRBD2. Germline V gene sequence: CDR1 SGHRS, CDR2 YFSETQ. The CDR3 contains 16 residues. V was pared by 0 bases and J by 8 bases, with 10 bases of the junction left unmatched.

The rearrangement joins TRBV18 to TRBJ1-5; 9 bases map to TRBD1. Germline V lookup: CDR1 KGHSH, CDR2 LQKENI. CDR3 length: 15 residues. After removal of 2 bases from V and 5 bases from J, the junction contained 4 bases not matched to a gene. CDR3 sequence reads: CASSPSRQGDQPQHF. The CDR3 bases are TGTGCCAGCTCACCATCCCGACAGGGGGATCAGCCCCAGCATTTT.

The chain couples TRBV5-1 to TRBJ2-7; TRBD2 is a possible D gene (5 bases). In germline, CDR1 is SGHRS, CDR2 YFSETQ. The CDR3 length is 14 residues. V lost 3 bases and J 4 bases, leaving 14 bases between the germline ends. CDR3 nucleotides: TGCGCCAGCAGCTGGGGTACTAGAGGGTACGAGCAGTACTTC. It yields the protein CASSWGTRGYEQYF. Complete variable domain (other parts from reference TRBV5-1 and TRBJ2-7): KAGVTQTPRYLIKTRGQQVTLSCSPISGHRSVSWYQQTPGQGLQFLFEYFSETQRNKGNFPGRFSGRQFSNSRSEMNVSTLELGDSALYLCASSWGTRGYEQYFGPGTRLTVT.

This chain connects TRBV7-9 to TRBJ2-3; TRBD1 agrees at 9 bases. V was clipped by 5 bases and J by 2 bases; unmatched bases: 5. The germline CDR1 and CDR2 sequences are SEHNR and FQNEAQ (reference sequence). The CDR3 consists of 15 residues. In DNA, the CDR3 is TGTGCCAGCAGCCTAGGGACAGGGCCCACAGATACGCAGTATTTT. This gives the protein CASSLGTGPTDTQYF. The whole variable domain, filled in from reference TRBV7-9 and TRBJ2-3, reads DTGVSQNPRHKITKRGQNVTFRCDPISEHNRLYWYRQTLGQGPEFLTYFQNEAQLEKSRLLSDRFSAERPKGSFSTLEIQRTEQGDSAMYLCASSLGTGPTDTQYFGPGTRLTVL.

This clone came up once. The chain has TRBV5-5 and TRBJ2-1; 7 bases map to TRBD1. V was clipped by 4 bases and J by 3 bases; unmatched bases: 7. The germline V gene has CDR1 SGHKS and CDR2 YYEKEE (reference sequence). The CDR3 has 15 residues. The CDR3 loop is CASSITGTDYNEQFF. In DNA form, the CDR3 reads TGTGCCAGCAGCATAACCGGGACAGACTACAATGAGCAGTTCTTC.

Here the CDR3 reads CASRPPGRFSTDTQYF. CDR3 DNA: TGTGCCAGCAGGCCTCCAGGGAGATTCAGCACAGATACGCAGTATTTT. The chain has TRBV28 and TRBJ2-3; D tentatively fits TRBD1 or TRBD2 (5 bases each). In germline, CDR1 is MDHEN, CDR2 SYDVKM. V lost 6 bases and J lost 0, with 16 bases in between. The CDR3 sequence is 16 residues long.

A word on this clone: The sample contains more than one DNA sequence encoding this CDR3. CDR3 sequence: CASSPLGQGVGNIQYF. CDR3 DNA: TGTGCCAGCTCACCACTGGGACAAGGGGTGGGAAACATTCAGTACTTC. The chain joins TRBV18 to TRBJ2-4; D is possibly TRBD1 (6 bases). Germline V gene lookup returns CDR1 KGHSH and CDR2 LQKENI. The CDR3 runs to 16 residues. Deletions cut 1 base from V and 6 bases from J, with 16 bases between.

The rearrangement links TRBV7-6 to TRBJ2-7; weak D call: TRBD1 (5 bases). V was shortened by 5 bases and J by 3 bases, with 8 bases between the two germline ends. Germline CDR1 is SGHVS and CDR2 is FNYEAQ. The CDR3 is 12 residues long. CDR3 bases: TGTGCCAGCAGCGCAGGGAACTACGAGCAGTACTTC. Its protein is CASSAGNYEQYF.

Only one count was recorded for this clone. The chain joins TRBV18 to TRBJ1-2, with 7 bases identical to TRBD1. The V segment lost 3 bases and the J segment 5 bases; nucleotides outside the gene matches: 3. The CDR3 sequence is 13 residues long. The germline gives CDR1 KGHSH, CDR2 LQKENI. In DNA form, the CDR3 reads TGTGCCAGCTCACCCGGGACAGAGTATGGCTACACCTTC. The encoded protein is CASSPGTEYGYTF. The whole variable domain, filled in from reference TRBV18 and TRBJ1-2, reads NAGVMQNPRHLVRRRGQEARLRCSPMKGHSHVYWYRQLPEEGLKFMVYLQKENIIDESGMPKERFSAEFPKEGPSILRIQQVVRGDSAAYFCASSPGTEYGYTFGSGTRLTVV.